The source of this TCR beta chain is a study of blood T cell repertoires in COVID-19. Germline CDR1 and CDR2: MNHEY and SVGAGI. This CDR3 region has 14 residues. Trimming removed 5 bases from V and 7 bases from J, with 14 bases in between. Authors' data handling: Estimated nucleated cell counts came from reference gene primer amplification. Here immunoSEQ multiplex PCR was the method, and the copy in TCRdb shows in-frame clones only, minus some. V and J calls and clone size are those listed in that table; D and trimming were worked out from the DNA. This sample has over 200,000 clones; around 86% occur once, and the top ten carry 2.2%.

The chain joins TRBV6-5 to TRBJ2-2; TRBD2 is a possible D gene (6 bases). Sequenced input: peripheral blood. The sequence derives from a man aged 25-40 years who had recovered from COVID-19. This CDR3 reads CASSPIAGGGELFF. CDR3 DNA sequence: TGTGCCAGCAGTCCTATCGCCGGGGGCGGGGAGCTGTTTTTT.